The next 24 T cell receptor beta chains were all read from a single sample in a study of T cell changes during pregnancy in multiple sclerosis. Profiled with immunoSEQ multiplex PCR; TCRdb holds only in-frame clones, not every one. The sample yields some 20,000 clones, about nine tenths seen once. The sample here was CD8+ T cells from peripheral blood mononuclear cells, taken after pregnancy. The receptors come from a female donor in good health, enrolled as a control in a pregnancy study.

This clone appeared a single time. The gene calls are TRBV5-1 and TRBJ2-5, with a weak D call TRBD2 (6 bases). CDR3 length: 15 residues. Germline V gene lookup returns CDR1 SGHRS and CDR2 YFSETQ. V lost 0 bases to trimming and J lost 3 bases, with 12 bases between them. CDR3 bases: TGCGCCAGCAGCTTGGCCGTGGCGGGGAAAGAGACCCAGTACTTC. It specifies CASSLAVAGKETQYF.

The CDR3 loop reads CASSPTRDRRLGYTF. The CDR3 region has the DNA TGTGCCAGCAGCCCTACTCGGGACAGGAGACTTGGCTACACCTTC. V and J are TRBV5-5 and TRBJ1-2, with 8 positions matching TRBD1. With V trimmed by 4 bases and J by 7 bases, 12 bases remained unmatched. The germline CDR1 and CDR2 sequences are SGHKS and YYEKEE (reference sequence). The CDR3 has 15 residues.

CDR3 nucleotide sequence: TGTGCCAGCAGCATGGGAAACCGGGACTACCTCTACGAGCAGTACTTC. The encoded protein is CASSMGNRDYLYEQYF. The rearrangement uses TRBV21-1 and TRBJ2-7; no check of the table's D call, TRBD2, against the DNA was made. TRBV21-1 is recorded as a pseudogene. The CDR3 covers 16 residues.

The chain couples TRBV5-6 to TRBJ2-1; D is perhaps TRBD2 (5 bases). The CDR3 covers 12 residues. CDR1 and CDR2 from the germline V gene are SGHDT and YYEEEE. Between the trimmed V and J ends, which lost 4 bases and 10 bases, there was a span of 12 bases. The CDR3 DNA reads TGTGCCAGCAGCATACTAGAATCCGAGCAGTTCTTC. Protein: CASSILESEQFF.

The chain couples TRBV9 to TRBJ1-2; 9 bases agree with TRBD1. The germline gives CDR1 SGDLS, CDR2 YYNGEE. J gave up 8 bases and V 3 bases, and 11 bases lay outside the gene matches. This CDR3 is built from 15 residues. DNA for the CDR3: TGTGCCAGCAGCGGAGGAATTACAGGGGGCAGAGGCTACACCTTC. Amino acids: CASSGGITGGRGYTF.

J is TRBJ2-4 and V is TRBV6-6; TRBD2 is a possible D gene (6 bases). V dropped 2 bases and J dropped 3 bases, with 14 bases sitting between them. The CDR3 sequence is 16 residues long. CDR1 is MNHNY and CDR2 is SVGAGI in the germline V gene (reference sequence). The CDR3 DNA reads TGTGCCAGCAGTTACCGTGGCGGGGAGGACAAAAACATTCAGTACTTC. It codes for CASSYRGGEDKNIQYF.

The chain couples TRBV5-8 to TRBJ1-3; D perhaps matches TRBD1 (5 bases). CDR1 SGHTS and CDR2 YDEGEE come from the germline V gene. The V end was cut by 2 bases, the J end by 2 bases, with 14 bases between. This CDR3 region has 16 residues. The CDR3, as DNA: TGTGCCAGCAGCTTTTTCCCCAGGGTTACTGGAAACACCATATATTTT. Translated: CASSFFPRVTGNTIYF.

With regard to this clone: Other DNA sequences within the sample encode an identical CDR3. The rearrangement uses TRBV27 and TRBJ1-3; TRBD1 agrees at 7 bases. Per germline, CDR1 MNHEY and CDR2 SMNVEV (reference sequence). This CDR3 comprises 15 residues. The V gene end was trimmed by 2 bases and the J gene end by 4 bases; junction bases not matched to a gene: 5. In DNA, the CDR3 is TGTGCCAGCAGTTTAAGACAGGGATCCGGAAACACCATATATTTT. Translation gives CASSLRQGSGNTIYF.

The chain is built from TRBV2 and TRBJ1-3; D uncertain. V was shortened by 11 bases and J by 4 bases, with 9 bases between the two germline ends. CDR1 and CDR2 from the germline V gene are SNHLY and FYNNEI. The CDR3 contains 11 residues. CDR3 sequence: CALLVGNTIYF. CDR3 nucleotides: TGTGCCCTCCTCGTAGGAAACACCATATATTTT.

The chain has TRBV7-6 and TRBJ2-7; 7 positions match TRBD1. This CDR3 is built from 16 residues. V was clipped by 5 bases and J by 2 bases; unmatched bases: 12. The germline gives CDR1 SGHVS, CDR2 FNYEAQ. In DNA form, the CDR3 reads TGTGCCAGCAGCAACCCCCCGACAGGGTTTGCCTACGAGCAGTACTTC. This sequence encodes CASSNPPTGFAYEQYF.

The chain has TRBV19 and TRBJ1-1, with D maybe TRBD1 (6 bases). The germline V and J ends were trimmed by 9 bases and 0 bases, with 17 bases remaining between them. CDR1 and CDR2 from the germline V gene are LNHDA and SQIVND (reference sequence). The CDR3 runs to 15 residues. CDR3 sequence reads: CASISGTRLNTEAFF. CDR3 bases: TGTGCCAGCATTTCCGGGACAAGATTGAACACTGAAGCTTTCTTT.

The J gene is TRBJ2-7, the V gene TRBV6-5, with TRBD2 matching 7 bases. Germline V gene data show CDR1 as MNHEY and CDR2 as SVGAGI. The CDR3 runs to 12 residues. With V trimmed by 6 bases and J by 4 bases, 3 bases remained unmatched. The CDR3 bases are TGTGCCAGCAGCCTCGGGGGGTACGAGCAGTACTTC. Translated, it gives CASSLGGYEQYF.

The chain joins TRBV29-1 to TRBJ2-5; D is perhaps TRBD2 (6 bases). The J call is uncertain, as TRBJ2-7 better fits the DNA end. The CDR3 sequence is 18 residues long. The germline V gene has CDR1 SQVTM and CDR2 ANQGSEA. For the CDR3, the DNA is TGCAGCGTTGAAGATAATTCGGGGGAGAAAAAGGGGAGGTACGAGCAGTACTTC. This encodes CSVEDNSGEKKGRYEQYF.

V usage is TRBV30 and J usage is TRBJ1-6, with D unclear. V was pared by 2 bases and J by 10 bases, with 6 bases between. CDR3 length equals 11 residues. Germline values: CDR1 GTSNPN, CDR2 SVGIG (reference sequence). The CDR3 loop is CAWSTGSPLHF. Written as DNA, the CDR3 is TGTGCCTGGAGTACGGGGTCACCCCTCCACTTT. The complete variable domain, with remaining parts taken from reference TRBV30 and TRBJ1-6, reads SQTIHQWPATLVQPVGSPLSLECTVEGTSNPNLYWYRQAAGRGLQLLFYSVGIGQISSEVPQNLSASRPQDRQFILSSKKLLLSDSGFYLCAWSTGSPLHFGNGTRLTVT.

The chain couples TRBV2 to TRBJ2-3; 8 nucleotides align to TRBD1. The CDR3 covers 16 residues. J gave up 8 bases and V 6 bases, and 16 bases lay outside the gene matches. CDR1 SNHLY and CDR2 FYNNEI come from the germline V gene. The CDR3 region is CASSPGQGPDSSTQYF. The CDR3 DNA is TGTGCCAGCAGCCCCGGACAGGGCCCAGACAGTTCTACGCAGTATTTT.

The chain combines TRBV27 with TRBJ2-1; 11 bases are shared with TRBD2. The CDR3 is 16 amino acids. Trimming took 10 bases from V and 4 from J; bases not matched to a gene: 12. Germline V gives CDR1 MNHEY, CDR2 SMNVEV (reference sequence). The CDR3 DNA follows: TGTGCCACCGCTCGCCGACTAGCGGGAACTTACAATGAGCAGTTCTTC. This codes for CATARRLAGTYNEQFF.

This clone was seen a single time. The chain is built from TRBV29-1 and TRBJ2-1, with 10 bases aligning to TRBD1. Germline V gives CDR1 SQVTM, CDR2 ANQGSEA. J lost 3 bases, V lost 5 bases, and 19 bases had no gene match. The CDR3 is 19 residues long. CDR3 bases: TGCAGCGTTCAAGGGACAGGGGAAGCCCGGGAGGGCCACTACAATGAGCAGTTCTTC. Amino acid sequence: CSVQGTGEAREGHYNEQFF.

The rearrangement links TRBV11-2 to TRBJ2-1; D gene unclear. Germline CDR1 reads SGHAT; CDR2 reads FQNNGV. V was shortened by 1 base and J by 0 bases, with 4 bases between the two germline ends. This CDR3 has 14 residues. CDR3 DNA: TGTGCCAGCAGCTTAGCGAGCTCCTACAATGAGCAGTTCTTC. Its protein product is CASSLASSYNEQFF.

The V and J genes are TRBV5-6 and TRBJ2-7; D call uncertain. Trimming stripped 2 bases from V and 0 bases from J, with 6 bases between. CDR1 and CDR2 (germline): SGHDT, YYEEEE. CDR3 length equals 13 residues. DNA for the CDR3: TGTGCCAGCAGCTTTAGCAACTCCTACGAGCAGTACTTC. Its translation: CASSFSNSYEQYF.

This rearrangement joins TRBV28 to TRBJ1-5; a possible D gene is TRBD1 (5 bases). Germline CDR1 and CDR2: MDHEN and SYDVKM. V shed 6 bases and J shed 5 bases, with 17 bases lying between them. The CDR3 consists of 15 residues. The CDR3 sequence: CASSRTKGRDQPQHF. DNA of the CDR3: TGTGCCAGCAGCAGAACGAAGGGGAGGGATCAGCCCCAGCATTTT.

This chain links TRBV7-9 with TRBJ2-5, with a weak D call TRBD2 (6 bases). This CDR3 spans 14 amino acids. V shed 4 bases and J shed 3 bases, with 12 bases lying between them. The germline V gene has CDR1 SEHNR and CDR2 FQNEAQ (reference sequence). CDR3 sequence (DNA): TGTGCCAGCAGCTCCTCCGCGGGAAAAGAGACCCAGTACTTC. Protein: CASSSSAGKETQYF.

This clone was counted a few times. The V and J genes are TRBV2 and TRBJ1-1; 7 bases line up with TRBD1. Per the germline V gene, CDR1 is SNHLY and CDR2 is FYNNEI. This CDR3 is 15 amino acids long. Losses at the gene ends were 3 bases for V and 1 base for J; bases not matched to a gene: 5. This CDR3 is CASSDPGQKNTEAFF. The CDR3 bases are TGTGCCAGCAGTGACCCGGGACAGAAGAACACTGAAGCTTTCTTT.

V gene TRBV7-9 combines with J gene TRBJ1-2; no reliable D call. Trimming pared 4 bases from V and 7 bases from J, leaving 13 bases between. This CDR3 has 13 amino acids. Germline CDR1 is SEHNR and CDR2 is FQNEAQ (reference sequence). The CDR3 is CASSSRASSGYTF. CDR3 DNA sequence: TGTGCCAGCAGCTCCCGCGCTAGCAGTGGCTACACCTTC.

The chain combines TRBV29-1 with TRBJ1-4, with a possible D match to TRBD1 (6 bases). The V and J ends lost 2 bases and 0 bases respectively, with 10 bases between them. The CDR3 loop spans 15 amino acids. Per the germline V gene, CDR1 is SQVTM and CDR2 is ANQGSEA. CDR3 in amino acids: CSVETAGATNEKLFF. CDR3 coding DNA: TGCAGCGTTGAAACCGCAGGGGCAACTAATGAAAAACTGTTTTTT.